One and the same sample provided the 24 T cell receptor beta chains below, sequenced in a study of CD8 T cells in ankylosing spondylitis. TCRdb reprocessed the 5' RACE reads with MiXCR, giving one entry per CDR3 protein. In the table there are about 160,000 distinct CDR3 sequences, around 19% of which are singletons. Sequences were obtained from blood, either unsorted or a sorted T cell fraction (not recorded which). The origin of the receptors is a male donor with ankylosing spondylitis or in good health (not recorded which).

The rearrangement joins TRBV28 to TRBJ2-3; 9 nucleotides align to TRBD2. V was clipped by 4 bases and J by 12 bases; unmatched bases: 14. Looked up from germline, CDR1 is MDHEN and CDR2 is SYDVKM. The CDR3 covers 15 residues. CDR3 sequence: CASSSPVLAGWFQYF. The CDR3 DNA reads as TGTGCCAGCAGTTCCCCCGTACTAGCGGGTTGGTTCCAGTATTTT.

This clonotype showed up many times. The genes are TRBV5-1 and TRBJ1-1; the D is unclear. The germline gives CDR1 SGHRS, CDR2 YFSETQ. The CDR3 has 15 residues. Trimming cost V 4 bases and J 6 bases, with 19 bases left between them. In nucleotides, the CDR3 is TGCGCCAGCAGCCATTCCTTGAACAGTAGCCCTGAAGCTTTCTTT. Translated: CASSHSLNSSPEAFF.

Many counts were recorded for this clonotype. This chain uses TRBV5-1 with TRBJ2-1, with D possibly TRBD2 on 5 matching bases. The germline V gene has CDR1 SGHRS and CDR2 YFSETQ. The CDR3 has 12 residues. V gave up 4 bases and J gave up 6 bases, with 8 bases separating them. CDR3 amino acids: CASSPGFNEQFF. The CDR3 DNA reads as TGCGCCAGCAGCCCGGGGTTCAATGAGCAGTTCTTC.

The rearrangement links TRBV12-3 or TRBV12-4 to TRBJ2-5; 11 bases align to TRBD2. The CDR3 consists of 15 residues. J was trimmed by 2 bases and V by 6 bases; bases with no gene match: 5. CDR3 sequence (DNA): TGTGCCAGCAGCCGGACTAGCGGGCCACAAGAGACCCAGTACTTC. Protein: CASSRTSGPQETQYF.

This clonotype was seen ten or more times. The V gene is TRBV27, the J gene TRBJ2-2; D remains unclear. The germline V gene encodes CDR1 MNHEY and CDR2 SMNVEV (reference sequence). The V and J ends lost 4 bases and 4 bases respectively, with 10 bases between them. The CDR3 contains 14 residues. CDR3 protein: CASSYRLTTGELFF. In nucleotides, the CDR3 is TGTGCCAGCAGTTACCGACTTACCACCGGGGAGCTGTTTTTT.

This CDR3 reads CSARQGLSGDEQYF. The CDR3 coding sequence is TGCAGTGCCCGACAGGGGCTATCAGGAGACGAGCAGTACTTC. The genes are TRBV20-1 and TRBJ2-7; 8 positions agree with TRBD1. Looked up from germline, CDR1 is DFQATT and CDR2 is SNEGSKA (reference sequence). This CDR3 comprises 14 residues. The J segment lost 5 bases and the V segment lost 6 bases, leaving 12 bases of the junction unmatched.

This clonotype has a count of ten or more. The chain carries TRBV5-1 and TRBJ2-3; no clear D gene. CDR1 and CDR2 (germline): SGHRS, YFSETQ. V gave up 5 bases and J gave up 6 bases, with 10 bases separating them. The CDR3 contains 12 residues. The CDR3 protein is CASRGSQDTQYF. CDR3 bases: TGCGCCAGCAGAGGATCGCAGGATACGCAGTATTTT.

This clonotype has just a few counts. The chain couples TRBV7-3 to TRBJ2-2, with D uncertain. The CDR3 has 13 amino acids. The germline CDR1 and CDR2 sequences are SGHTA and FQGTGA. Deletions cut 6 bases from V and 0 bases from J, with 5 bases between. CDR3 sequence reads: CASRETNTGELFF. CDR3 coding DNA: TGTGCCAGCAGGGAAACGAACACCGGGGAGCTGTTTTTT.

The CDR3 DNA is TGCAGCGGCCGAAAGGCTTTGAATGAGCAGTTCTTC. It codes for CSGRKALNEQFF. The rearrangement joins TRBV29-1 to TRBJ2-1; D unresolved. The V and J ends lost 7 bases and 7 bases respectively, with 14 bases between them. Germline values: CDR1 SQVTM, CDR2 ANQGSEA. The CDR3 covers 12 residues.

Ten or more counts support this clonotype. The V gene is TRBV11-3, the J gene TRBJ2-3; 13 bases map to TRBD2. V dropped 6 bases and J dropped 2; count of bases not matched to a gene: 11. Germline V gene lookup returns CDR1 SGHNT and CDR2 YENEEA. CDR3 length equals 18 residues. The CDR3 region is CASRTGTSGNQVTDTQYF. CDR3 nucleotide sequence: TGTGCCAGCAGGACCGGGACTAGCGGGAACCAAGTCACAGATACGCAGTATTTT.

This chain links TRBV27 with TRBJ2-1; either TRBD1 or TRBD2 may fit D (5 bases each). V was clipped by 6 bases and J by 2 bases, with 11 bases between them. The CDR3 runs to 14 residues. CDR1 is MNHEY, CDR2 SMNVEV, per germline (reference sequence). The CDR3 region is CASRLPGPYNEQFF. The CDR3 DNA is TGTGCCAGCAGGCTCCCGGGACCCTACAATGAGCAGTTCTTC.

This clonotype was detected only once. The rearrangement links TRBV3-1 to TRBJ2-7; 8 nucleotides align to TRBD2. Germline CDR1 and CDR2: LGHDT and YNNKEL (reference sequence). This CDR3 has 16 residues. Trimming at V came to 0 bases and at J to 5 bases, leaving 9 bases not matched to a gene. CDR3 coding DNA: TGTGCCAGCAGCCAAGAGGCTTGGCTAGCGGGCCACGAGCAGTACTTC. Amino acid sequence: CASSQEAWLAGHEQYF.

There are many counts of this clonotype. The chain is built from TRBV20-1 and TRBJ2-3; 14 nucleotides agree with TRBD2. The CDR3 length is 18 residues. The trim removed 3 bases at V and 6 bases at J, leaving 14 bases unmatched. Germline CDR1 and CDR2: DFQATT and SNEGSKA (reference sequence). The CDR3 DNA follows: TGCAGTGCTAGGGGGGGACTAGCGGGAGTACCCAGCATGGATACGCAGTATTTT. It specifies CSARGGLAGVPSMDTQYF.

This clonotype has a count of ten or more. V usage is TRBV9 and J usage is TRBJ2-4; D not resolved. The CDR3 has 15 amino acids. V was cut by 0 bases and J by 3 bases, with 10 bases left in between. The germline CDR1 and CDR2 sequences are SGDLS and YYNGEE. The CDR3 DNA reads TGTGCCAGCAGCGTAGATCTCGTCGGCAAAAACATTCAGTACTTC. This sequence encodes CASSVDLVGKNIQYF.

The V and J genes are TRBV12-3 or TRBV12-4 and TRBJ2-5; D not resolved. V shed 1 base and J shed 7 bases, with 10 bases lying between them. The CDR3 covers 13 residues. CDR3 nucleotide sequence: TGTGCCAGCAGTTTAGTCTCTGGCAGGACCCAGTACTTC. It encodes CASSLVSGRTQYF.

In nucleotides, the CDR3 is TGTGCCAGCAGTGCCCCGCGCCTAGCCAAAAACATTCAGTACTTC. Translation gives CASSAPRLAKNIQYF. J is TRBJ2-4 and V is TRBV28; no clear D gene. CDR3 length equals 15 residues. V lost 5 bases, J lost 0 bases, and 11 bases lay in between. Germline V lookup: CDR1 MDHEN, CDR2 SYDVKM. The whole variable domain, remainder taken from reference TRBV28 and TRBJ2-4, is DVKVTQSSRYLVKRTGEKVFLECVQDMDHENMFWYRQDPGLGLRLIYFSYDVKMKEKGDIPEGYSVSREKKERFSLILESASTNQTSMYLCASSAPRLAKNIQYFGAGTRLSVL.

This clonotype was seen many times. The chain carries TRBV5-1 and TRBJ2-3; TRBD2 is a possible D gene (6 bases). Germline values: CDR1 SGHRS, CDR2 YFSETQ. The CDR3 runs to 15 residues. Trimming pared 0 bases from V and 3 bases from J, leaving 11 bases between. CDR3 sequence: CASSLVREVTDTQYF. Here the CDR3 DNA reads TGCGCCAGCAGCTTGGTGAGGGAGGTGACAGATACGCAGTATTTT. Filled out from reference TRBV5-1 and TRBJ2-3, the complete variable domain reads KAGVTQTPRYLIKTRGQQVTLSCSPISGHRSVSWYQQTPGQGLQFLFEYFSETQRNKGNFPGRFSGRQFSNSRSEMNVSTLELGDSALYLCASSLVREVTDTQYFGPGTRLTVL.

The table lists this clonotype with a few counts. V and J are TRBV5-4 and TRBJ2-7; 7 nucleotides align to TRBD1. This CDR3 has 15 amino acids. The junction had 7 bases not matched to a gene; V was cut back by 4 bases and J by 0 bases. Germline V gives CDR1 SGHNT, CDR2 YYREEE (reference sequence). DNA for the CDR3: TGTGCCAGCAGCAAACCACAGGGGAGCTCCTACGAGCAGTACTTC. Translation: CASSKPQGSSYEQYF.

The chain has TRBV9 and TRBJ2-1; 10 bases are a match to TRBD2. CDR1 and CDR2 (germline): SGDLS, YYNGEE. Germline trimming cut 4 bases from V and 4 bases from J; bases unmatched to any gene: 8. This CDR3 comprises 16 residues. For the CDR3, the DNA is TGTGCCAGCAGCCCAAAGAGCGGGAGGGCTTACAATGAGCAGTTCTTC. Translating gives CASSPKSGRAYNEQFF.

The table lists this clonotype with many counts. The gene calls are TRBV20-1 and TRBJ2-5; D remains ambiguous. This CDR3 has 15 amino acids. The V end was cut by 5 bases, the J end by 5 bases, with 21 bases between. Germline V gene data show CDR1 as DFQATT and CDR2 as SNEGSKA (reference sequence). In DNA form, the CDR3 reads TGCAGTGCTCCCAGGACGGATATAATATTGGAGACCCAGTACTTC. Its translation: CSAPRTDIILETQYF.

The chain carries TRBV20-1 and TRBJ1-5, with D perhaps matching TRBD1 (5 bases). Per the germline V gene, CDR1 is DFQATT and CDR2 is SNEGSKA (reference sequence). The CDR3 contains 15 residues. V dropped 4 bases and J dropped 1 base, with 14 bases sitting between them. CDR3 amino acids: CSATPGPLSNQPQHF. The DNA for the CDR3 is TGCAGTGCTACTCCGGGACCCCTAAGCAATCAGCCCCAGCATTTT.

Only a few counts were recorded for this clonotype. The rearrangement joins TRBV7-2 to TRBJ1-1; D is ambiguous. The ends were cut back, 2 bases at V and 1 base at J, with 8 bases in the middle. Germline V gene lookup returns CDR1 SGHTA and CDR2 FQGNSA. CDR3 length equals 14 residues. This chain's CDR3 is CASSLSLGNTEAFF. The CDR3 DNA sequence: TGTGCCAGCAGCTTAAGTCTCGGGAACACTGAAGCTTTCTTT.

This chain links TRBV28 with TRBJ2-5; no clear D gene. The V and J ends lost 6 bases and 2 bases respectively, with 13 bases between them. There are 14 residues in the CDR3. The V gene's germline CDR1 is MDHEN and CDR2 SYDVKM. The CDR3 nucleotides are TGTGCCAGCAGACTAATGGGTGGGCAAGAGACCCAGTACTTC. Protein product: CASRLMGGQETQYF.

This clonotype showed up many times. V is TRBV5-1 and J is TRBJ2-5, with TRBD1 identical over 8 bases. The CDR3 is 14 amino acids. Losses at the gene ends were 0 bases for V and 10 bases for J; bases not matched to a gene: 8. Germline lookup yields CDR1 SGHRS and CDR2 YFSETQ. The CDR3 is CASSLGQGAIIQYF. CDR3 coding DNA: TGCGCCAGCAGCTTGGGTCAGGGGGCGATAATCCAGTACTTC.